What follows are 21 T cell receptor beta chains derived from one specimen sequenced in a study of cytomegalovirus exposure and HLA in healthy donors. PCR amplification relied on 60 Vbeta primers (plus 13 Jbeta primers). The data were produced by immunoSEQ multiplex PCR, yet TCRdb's version contains in-frame clones alone and is incomplete. The sample contains 150,000 to 200,000 clones, about 75% of which appear only once. The sequenced material came from PBMCs. The source of these receptors is a man in his forties or fifties in good health and CMV-seropositive.

As regards this clone: This sample includes further DNA sequences coding for the same CDR3. CDR3 sequence (DNA): TGCGCCAGCAGCTTGGGGCTAGCGGGAGGGGCAGATACGCAGTATTTT. This translates into CASSLGLAGGADTQYF. V and J are TRBV5-1 and TRBJ2-3, with TRBD2 matching 12 bases. This CDR3 region has 16 residues. Germline CDR1 reads SGHRS; CDR2 reads YFSETQ. Trimming took 0 bases from V and 4 from J; bases not matched to a gene: 3.

The genes are TRBV28 and TRBJ2-7; D perhaps matches TRBD1 (5 bases). Germline CDR1 is MDHEN and CDR2 is SYDVKM. V was trimmed by 3 bases and J by 4 bases, leaving 7 bases between them. This CDR3 is built from 12 residues. This chain's CDR3 is CASSFDSYEQYF. The DNA of the CDR3 is TGTGCCAGCAGTTTCGACAGTTACGAGCAGTACTTC.

In regard to this clone: The same CDR3 arises from other DNA sequences in this sample as well. The J gene is TRBJ1-2, the V gene TRBV28; D is uncertain. CDR1 MDHEN and CDR2 SYDVKM come from the germline V gene. Between the trimmed V and J ends, which lost 2 bases and 4 bases, there was a span of 5 bases. This CDR3 is 12 amino acids long. DNA of the CDR3: TGTGCCAGCAGTTTACTGGCCTATGGCTACACCTTC. Residues: CASSLLAYGYTF.

This clone turned up a few times. The chain joins TRBV4-1 to TRBJ2-1; TRBD1 matches at 7 bases. The germline CDR1 and CDR2 sequences are MGHRA and YSYEKL. V lost 3 bases and J lost 1; bases outside the gene matches: 15. CDR3 length equals 19 residues. The CDR3 loop is CASSHGQKQQGYSYNEQFF. Written as DNA, the CDR3 is TGCGCCAGCAGCCACGGCCAAAAACAACAGGGGTATTCCTACAATGAGCAGTTCTTC.

The rearrangement links TRBV6-5 to TRBJ2-7, with TRBD2 identical over 8 bases. J gave up 4 bases and V 7 bases, and 12 bases lay outside the gene matches. This CDR3 has 15 amino acids. Germline loops: CDR1 MNHEY, CDR2 SVGAGI. The CDR3 is CASTAGLESGYEQYF. DNA for the CDR3: TGTGCCAGCACAGCGGGACTAGAGTCGGGTTACGAGCAGTACTTC.

The rearrangement joins TRBV29-1 to TRBJ2-1; D possibly corresponds to TRBD2 (6 bases). Trimming cost V 1 base and J 6 bases, with 16 bases left between them. In germline, CDR1 is SQVTM, CDR2 ANQGSEA. The CDR3 is 15 amino acids. DNA for the CDR3: TGCAGCGTTGAAGTGAGTAGCGGCCTCTTCAATGAGCAGTTCTTC. Its translation is CSVEVSSGLFNEQFF.

The V and J genes are TRBV27 and TRBJ1-5, with 10 nucleotides matching TRBD1. The CDR3 runs 14 residues. From germline, CDR1 is MNHEY and CDR2 SMNVEV (reference sequence). With 5 bases clipped from V and 5 bases from J, the junction kept 3 bases outside the gene matches. In nucleotides, the CDR3 is TGTGCCAGCAGTCCGGGACAGGGGTATCAGCCCCAGCATTTT. Protein: CASSPGQGYQPQHF.

Note on this clone: The same CDR3 arises from other DNA sequences in this sample as well. The J gene is TRBJ1-1, the V gene TRBV28, with 8 bases matching TRBD1. This CDR3 contains 15 residues. Trimming removed 4 bases from V and 1 base from J; junction bases left unmatched: 5. Germline values: CDR1 MDHEN, CDR2 SYDVKM. The CDR3, as DNA: TGTGCCAGCAGTTCCCCCGGGACAGGGAACACTGAAGCTTTCTTT. It encodes CASSSPGTGNTEAFF.

This clone was seen more than once but under ten times. This chain uses TRBV5-1 with TRBJ2-7; 10 bases line up with TRBD1. The V segment lost 7 bases and the J segment 5 bases; nucleotides outside the gene matches: 6. The CDR3 consists of 13 residues. In germline, CDR1 is SGHRS, CDR2 YFSETQ. This CDR3 reads CASRQGARDEQYF. The CDR3 bases are TGCGCCAGCCGACAGGGGGCGCGTGACGAGCAGTACTTC.

This chain uses TRBV2 with TRBJ2-3; D not certain. CDR3 length: 13 residues. Germline V CDR1 and CDR2: SNHLY, FYNNEI. With 8 bases removed from V and 2 bases from J, the gap between germline ends came to 11 bases. CDR3 region: CASLRETTDTQYF. The CDR3 bases are TGTGCCAGCCTCCGAGAAACCACAGATACGCAGTATTTT.

This chain connects TRBV5-1 to TRBJ1-3; D remains unclear. Trimming left V 0 bases short and J 0 bases short, with 4 bases between. Germline lookup yields CDR1 SGHRS and CDR2 YFSETQ. This CDR3 comprises 14 residues. The CDR3 loop is CASSLADSGNTIYF. For the CDR3, the DNA is TGCGCCAGCAGCTTGGCAGACTCTGGAAACACCATATATTTT.

The chain recombines TRBV6-6 with TRBJ1-2, with a weak D call TRBD1 (5 bases). CDR1 and CDR2 from the germline V gene are MNHNY and SVGAGI (reference sequence). The CDR3 is 15 amino acids. The ends were cut back, 5 bases at V and 6 bases at J, with 19 bases in the middle. This chain's CDR3 is CASSAEKGTGDGYTF. In DNA form, the CDR3 reads TGTGCCAGCAGTGCGGAAAAGGGTACGGGGGATGGCTACACCTTC.

The chain uses TRBV5-4 and TRBJ2-2, with D maybe TRBD1 (5 bases). CDR1 is SGHNT and CDR2 is YYREEE in the germline V gene (reference sequence). This CDR3 is 15 amino acids long. Trimming stripped 0 bases from V and 2 bases from J, with 8 bases between. In DNA, the CDR3 is TGTGCCAGCAGCTTGGGACAGTCTAACACCGGGGAGCTGTTTTTT. It specifies CASSLGQSNTGELFF.

This chain uses TRBV2 with TRBJ1-1, with 8 bases matching TRBD1. V was clipped by 2 bases and J by 5 bases; unmatched bases: 7. Germline assignment: CDR1 SNHLY and CDR2 FYNNEI. This CDR3 has 15 amino acids. The CDR3, as DNA: TGTGCCAGCAGTGAAATCAGGGGGCGCGGGACTGAAGCTTTCTTT. Translation gives CASSEIRGRGTEAFF.

The V and J genes are TRBV21-1 and TRBJ1-2; the table assigns TRBD1, which was not confirmed against the DNA. TRBV21-1 counts as a pseudogene. The CDR3 spans 14 residues. The CDR3 region has the DNA TGTGCCAGCAGCAACTCGGACAGGGAGGATGGCTACACCTTC. Translating it yields CASSNSDREDGYTF.

V usage is TRBV6-1 and J usage is TRBJ2-7, with D possibly matching TRBD1 (7 bases). CDR1 and CDR2 (germline): MNHNS, SASEGT. The V end was cut by 5 bases, the J end by 9 bases, with 17 bases between. The CDR3 runs to 13 residues. The CDR3 is CASSNQGGGGQYF. In DNA, the CDR3 is TGTGCCAGCAGTAACCAGGGGGGTGGGGGGCAGTACTTC.

The chain couples TRBV5-1 to TRBJ1-5; 7 nucleotides align to TRBD1. J gave up 4 bases and V 5 bases, and 6 bases lay outside the gene matches. In germline, CDR1 is SGHRS, CDR2 YFSETQ. The CDR3 contains 14 residues. The DNA of the CDR3 is TGCGCCAGCAGACAAGGGACAGAAAATCAGCCCCAGCATTTT. Its translation is CASRQGTENQPQHF.

The genes are TRBV11-3 and TRBJ2-7, with 7 bases fitting TRBD1. Losses at the gene ends were 6 bases for V and 5 bases for J; bases not matched to a gene: 10. From germline, CDR1 is SGHNT and CDR2 YENEEA. The CDR3 extends over 14 amino acids. The CDR3 loop reads CASSRIRGFNEQYF. The DNA of the CDR3 is TGTGCCAGCAGTCGTATCAGGGGGTTCAACGAGCAGTACTTC.

This chain connects TRBV28 to TRBJ2-7, with D possibly matching TRBD1 (5 bases). V lost 8 bases to trimming and J lost 2 bases, with 7 bases between them. Looked up from germline, CDR1 is MDHEN and CDR2 is SYDVKM. This CDR3 is built from 11 residues. DNA for the CDR3: TGTGCCAGCGCAGGGACCTACGAGCAGTACTTC. Residues: CASAGTYEQYF.

The chain employs TRBV30 and TRBJ2-7, with D perhaps TRBD2 (6 bases). Trimming left V 2 bases short and J 2 bases short, with 16 bases between. This CDR3 has 15 residues. Germline lookup yields CDR1 GTSNPN and CDR2 SVGIG (reference sequence). The CDR3 loop reads CAWSRSSGWAYEQYF. The CDR3 coding sequence is TGTGCCTGGAGTAGAAGCAGCGGGTGGGCCTACGAGCAGTACTTC. The whole variable domain, filled in from reference TRBV30 and TRBJ2-7, reads SQTIHQWPATLVQPVGSPLSLECTVEGTSNPNLYWYRQAAGRGLQLLFYSVGIGQISSEVPQNLSASRPQDRQFILSSKKLLLSDSGFYLCAWSRSSGWAYEQYFGPGTRLTVT.

V and J are TRBV6-1 and TRBJ2-2, with D perhaps matching TRBD2 (5 bases). The germline V gene has CDR1 MNHNS and CDR2 SASEGT. The V end lost 4 bases, the J end lost 5 bases, and 11 bases lay between the germline ends. The length of the CDR3 is 14 residues. In DNA, the CDR3 is TGTGCCAGCAGTGCGGGGTTCCAGACCGGGGAGCTGTTTTTT. The encoded protein is CASSAGFQTGELFF.